Only a few counts were recorded for the clone carrying this T cell receptor beta chain. The TCRbeta library incorporated unique molecular identifiers. TCRdb recomputed calls from the PCR reads with MiXCR, one row per CDR3 protein. The sample contains around 8,800 distinct CDR3 sequences, 17% of which appear only once. This sample stems from a study of T-cell reconstitution after alpha-beta-depleted transplantation in children. The germline V gene has CDR1 SGHTA and CDR2 FQGNSA. Trimming pared 1 base from V and 2 bases from J, leaving 8 bases between. CDR3 length: 14 residues. The sequencing used PBMCs, mostly from graft donor cells, collected 60 days after TCRalphabeta/CD19-depleted stem cell transplant. This receptor was obtained from a girl less than two years old who had a stem cell transplant for combined immunodeficiency, so the T cells may come from the graft donor. The rearrangement uses TRBV7-2 and TRBJ1-2; D uncertain. The CDR3 sequence: CASSLEAGNYGYTF. The CDR3 nucleotides read TGTGCCAGCAGCTTAGAGGCCGGGAACTATGGCTACACCTTC.